The next 5 T cell receptor beta chains were all read from a single sample in a study of blood T cell repertoires in COVID-19. The table came from immunoSEQ multiplex PCR; TCRdb's copy has only in-frame clones and leaves some out. The repertoire holds some 95,000 clones, with about 90% as singletons. What was sequenced was peripheral blood. The origin of the receptors is a human donor with active COVID-19. The donor label of this sample is uncertain.

This chain uses TRBV6-5 with TRBJ2-7; TRBD1 matches at 9 bases. The ends lost 4 bases at V and 5 bases at J; junction bases unmatched: 6. CDR1 and CDR2 (germline): MNHEY, SVGAGI. There are 14 residues in the CDR3. The DNA for the CDR3 is TGTGCCAGCAGTTCCCGGGACAGGGAGAACGAGCAGTACTTC. Residues: CASSSRDRENEQYF.

The rearrangement links TRBV5-1 to TRBJ2-2, with a tentative D call TRBD2 (5 bases). The V end lost 4 bases, the J end lost 6 bases, and 16 bases lay between the germline ends. The germline CDR1 and CDR2 sequences are SGHRS and YFSETQ. The CDR3 sequence is 15 residues long. The CDR3 spells CASSPDPRRSGELFF. CDR3 in DNA: TGCGCCAGCAGCCCAGATCCGAGGAGGTCCGGGGAGCTGTTTTTT.

CDR3 protein: CSASAGTGSIGELFF. As DNA, the CDR3 is TGCAGTGCTAGTGCCGGAACAGGGTCTATCGGGGAGCTGTTTTTT. The chain uses TRBV20-1 and TRBJ2-2; D is possibly TRBD1 (6 bases). Trimming took off 3 bases at V and 7 bases at J, with 18 bases between the two ends. CDR3 length equals 15 residues. Germline CDR1 reads DFQATT; CDR2 reads SNEGSKA (reference sequence).

This sequence joins TRBV28 and TRBJ1-1; D gene ambiguous. V was cut by 6 bases and J by 0 bases, with 8 bases left in between. The germline gives CDR1 MDHEN, CDR2 SYDVKM. This CDR3 region has 13 residues. The CDR3: CASRRTVNTEAFF. The DNA for the CDR3 is TGTGCCAGCAGACGTACGGTGAACACTGAAGCTTTCTTT.

This chain uses TRBV5-1 with TRBJ2-5; TRBD2 matches at 8 bases. This CDR3 contains 15 residues. V was pared by 1 base and J by 5 bases, with 7 bases of the junction left unmatched. Germline V gene sequence: CDR1 SGHRS, CDR2 YFSETQ. DNA for the CDR3: TGCGCCAGCAGCTTGTTCCCCAGCGGGGGTGAGACCCAGTACTTC. It translates to CASSLFPSGGETQYF.